The 30 T cell receptor beta chains below come from one sample, sequenced in a study of shared clonotypes between healthy human individuals. This table comes from immunoSEQ multiplex PCR, and its TCRdb copy is limited to in-frame clones, with some not included. The sample holds about 450,000 clones, more than 75% seen once. Sequenced: PBMCs. The receptor source for this set is a woman between 35 and 50 years old in good health. Some clones in this sample may be carry-over from other donors' samples.

The chain combines TRBV27 with TRBJ2-6, with a weak D call TRBD2 (5 bases). The V gene's germline CDR1 is MNHEY and CDR2 SMNVEV (reference sequence). V lost 6 bases, J lost 0 bases, and 6 bases lay in between. CDR3 length equals 14 residues. The CDR3 nucleotides read TGTGCCAGCAGACGGGACTCTGGGGCCAACGTCCTGACTTTC. Protein: CASRRDSGANVLTF. Supplemented by reference TRBV27 and TRBJ2-6, the full variable domain reads EAQVTQNPRYLITVTGKKLTVTCSQNMNHEYMSWYRQDPGLGLRQIYYSMNVEVTDKGDVPEGYKVSRKEKRNFPLILESPSPNQTSLYFCASRRDSGANVLTFGAGSRLTVL.

This clone has a handful of counts. The chain links TRBV19 to TRBJ1-3; 10 nucleotides line up with TRBD1. The CDR3 spans 18 residues. Germline V gene lookup returns CDR1 LNHDA and CDR2 SQIVND (reference sequence). The trim removed 7 bases at V and 0 bases at J, leaving 12 bases unmatched. This CDR3 reads CASTLVPGQGFSGNTIYF. Written as DNA, the CDR3 is TGTGCCAGTACCCTCGTCCCGGGACAGGGGTTCTCTGGAAACACCATATATTTT.

The chain recombines TRBV7-2 with TRBJ2-5, with TRBD2 matching over 11 bases. The germline gives CDR1 SGHTA, CDR2 FQGNSA. Unmatched junction bases numbered 8, after V lost 6 bases and J lost 2 bases. The CDR3 length is 16 residues. CDR3 protein: CASRRTSGSIQETQYF. CDR3 bases: TGTGCCAGCAGACGCACTAGCGGGAGTATTCAAGAGACCCAGTACTTC.

The V gene is TRBV18, the J gene TRBJ1-4; D remains ambiguous. Per germline, CDR1 KGHSH and CDR2 LQKENI. Trimming stripped 2 bases from V and 8 bases from J, with 12 bases between. There are 14 residues in the CDR3. CDR3 sequence: CASSPAGRPEKLFF. The CDR3 region has the DNA TGTGCCAGCTCACCAGCGGGCAGGCCCGAAAAACTGTTTTTT.

CDR3 protein: CASSVAGGQVQYF. The CDR3 bases are TGTGCCAGCAGCGTAGCTGGGGGACAGGTGCAGTACTTC. The chain links TRBV9 to TRBJ2-7; 8 bases are shared with TRBD1. This CDR3 has 13 residues. Germline CDR1 is SGDLS and CDR2 is YYNGEE. V lost 0 bases to trimming and J lost 9 bases; unmatched junction nucleotides: 5.

This clone was detected only a few times. The chain is built from TRBV19 and TRBJ2-3; 12 bases align to TRBD2. Looked up from germline, CDR1 is LNHDA and CDR2 is SQIVND (reference sequence). The CDR3 is 15 residues long. Trimming cost V 5 bases and J 1 base; bases outside gene matches: 1. The DNA of the CDR3 is TGTGCCAGTAGTCCTAGCGGGGGGGGCACAGATACGCAGTATTTT. Amino acids: CASSPSGGGTDTQYF.

The V and J genes are TRBV18 and TRBJ2-5; TRBD2 might be the D (5 bases). The CDR3 has 16 residues. The germline CDR1 and CDR2 sequences are KGHSH and LQKENI. The V end was cut by 0 bases, the J end by 3 bases, with 14 bases between. CDR3 sequence reads: CASSPPRFAGEETQYF. For the CDR3, the DNA is TGTGCCAGCTCACCACCGCGCTTCGCGGGCGAAGAGACCCAGTACTTC. Complete variable domain (other parts from reference TRBV18 and TRBJ2-5): NAGVMQNPRHLVRRRGQEARLRCSPMKGHSHVYWYRQLPEEGLKFMVYLQKENIIDESGMPKERFSAEFPKEGPSILRIQQVVRGDSAAYFCASSPPRFAGEETQYFGPGTRLLVL.

The count of this clone is one. This sequence joins TRBV21-1 and TRBJ2-3; the D call of TRBD1 is as the table states it, not checked on the DNA. TRBV21-1 is designated a pseudogene. The CDR3 consists of 14 residues. In nucleotides, the CDR3 is TGTGCCATTGGGGACAGGCAAGGTGCAGATACGCAGTATTTT. It yields the protein CAIGDRQGADTQYF.

This sequence joins TRBV10-3 and TRBJ2-1, with 8 nucleotides matching TRBD2. Trimming at V came to 2 bases and at J to 3 bases, leaving 15 bases not matched to a gene. Germline V gene data show CDR1 as ENHRY and CDR2 as SYGVKD. The CDR3 is 19 amino acids. The CDR3 is CAISEVPSGRTPYYNEQFF. The CDR3 DNA reads TGTGCCATCAGTGAGGTCCCCAGCGGGAGAACCCCCTACTACAATGAGCAGTTCTTC.

The chain uses TRBV10-1 and TRBJ2-3; TRBD2 matches 7 bases. Trimming took 0 bases from V and 4 from J; bases not matched to a gene: 1. There are 14 residues in the CDR3. CDR1 WNHNN and CDR2 SYGVQD come from the germline V gene (reference sequence). The CDR3 loop reads CASSESRGADTQYF. The CDR3 region has the DNA TGCGCCAGCAGTGAGTCTCGGGGGGCAGATACGCAGTATTTT.

This clone was detected only a few times. The chain recombines TRBV10-2 with TRBJ1-1, with D unresolved. The V gene's germline CDR1 is WSHSY and CDR2 SAAADI. The CDR3 is 14 amino acids. Between the trimmed V and J ends, which lost 5 bases and 1 base, there was a span of 11 bases. CDR3 region: CASSTSNPNTEAFF. The DNA for the CDR3 is TGCGCCAGCAGTACCTCCAACCCGAACACTGAAGCTTTCTTT.

As regards this clone: With only one base between it and a far larger clone, this is likely a read error. The rearrangement uses TRBV29-1 and TRBJ1-1, with D possibly TRBD1 on 6 matching bases. Germline CDR1 SQVTM, CDR2 ANQGSEA. CDR3 size: 13 residues. V was shortened by 8 bases and J by 8 bases, with 21 bases between the two germline ends. This chain's CDR3 is CSINEQGVGEAFF. The CDR3 region has the DNA TGCAGCATTAACGAACAGGGAGTCGGCGAAGCTTTCTTT.

On this clone: A single base is all that separates this from a far larger clone, so a read error is likely. This sample includes further DNA sequences coding for the same CDR3. Here the CDR3 reads CASSLLTGNTGELFF. Written as DNA, the CDR3 is TGTGCCAGCAGCTTATTGACAGGGAACACCGGAGAGCTGTTTTTT. The chain carries TRBV11-2 and TRBJ2-2; 7 bases are shared with TRBD1. Per the germline V gene, CDR1 is SGHAT and CDR2 is FQNNGV. The CDR3 is 15 amino acids.

The chain links TRBV28 to TRBJ1-2; 8 nucleotides line up with TRBD1. J was trimmed by 4 bases and V by 6 bases; bases with no gene match: 4. CDR3 length: 13 residues. The germline gives CDR1 MDHEN, CDR2 SYDVKM. CDR3 loop: CASRAGGTYGYTF. The CDR3 coding sequence is TGTGCCAGCAGGGCAGGGGGCACCTATGGCTACACCTTC.

The chain has TRBV5-1 and TRBJ2-7; 7 bases align to TRBD1. CDR1 is SGHRS and CDR2 is YFSETQ in the germline V gene. CDR3 length: 14 residues. The V and J ends lost 2 bases and 2 bases, in that order; junction bases with no gene match: 4. CDR3 sequence reads: CASSFRTGPYEQYF. In nucleotides, the CDR3 is TGCGCCAGCAGCTTTAGGACAGGTCCCTACGAGCAGTACTTC.

The rearrangement joins TRBV2 to TRBJ2-7; possible D gene TRBD2, 6 bases. This CDR3 has 15 residues. Trimming cost V 1 base and J 2 bases, with 12 bases left between them. Germline lookup yields CDR1 SNHLY and CDR2 FYNNEI. Here the CDR3 DNA reads TGTGCCAGCAGTGAAGGGGCTAGCGTGCCCTACGAGCAGTACTTC. Residues: CASSEGASVPYEQYF.

This chain uses TRBV7-3 with TRBJ2-7; D is perhaps TRBD2 (6 bases). The germline CDR1 and CDR2 sequences are SGHTA and FQGTGA. The ends were cut back, 5 bases at V and 5 bases at J, with 16 bases in the middle. The CDR3 has 14 amino acids. The CDR3 spells CASSPGTSFHEQYF. The CDR3 region has the DNA TGTGCCAGCAGCCCCGGGACTTCTTTCCACGAGCAGTACTTC. The full variable domain, completed using reference TRBV7-3 and TRBJ2-7, is GAGVSQTPSNKVTEKGKYVELRCDPISGHTALYWYRQSLGQGPEFLIYFQGTGAADDSGLPNDRFFAVRPEGSVSTLKIQRTERGDSAVYLCASSPGTSFHEQYFGPGTRLTVT.

Notes on this clone: The likely explanation is a read error, given a far larger clone one base away. Other nucleotide sequences in the sample specify the same CDR3. V is TRBV4-1 and J is TRBJ2-2; unclear D gene. V lost 0 bases and J 4 bases, leaving 15 bases between the germline ends. CDR1 is MGHRA and CDR2 is YSYEKL in the germline V gene. CDR3 length: 17 residues. The CDR3 nucleotides are TGCGCCAGCAGCCAAGAGGTTCGGGTAGGGTTCACCGGGGAGCTGTTTTTT. This translates into CASSQEVRVGFTGELFF.

As for this clone: Given a much more abundant clone one base away, this may be a read error. V gene TRBV28 combines with J gene TRBJ2-2; the D gene is possibly TRBD2 (5 bases). This CDR3 is 14 amino acids long. From germline, CDR1 is MDHEN and CDR2 SYDVKM. This chain's CDR3 is CASRDSRNTEELFF. CDR3 DNA sequence: TGTGCCAGCAGGGACTCCAGGAACACCGAGGAGCTGTTTTTT.

CDR3 DNA sequence: TGTGCCTGGACCCTCTCCCGACTAGCGGGACACTACAATGAGCAGTTCTTC. The encoded protein is CAWTLSRLAGHYNEQFF. This sequence joins TRBV30 and TRBJ2-1; 11 bases line up with TRBD2. CDR3 length: 17 residues. The germline CDR1 and CDR2 sequences are GTSNPN and SVGIG (reference sequence). The junction had 11 bases not matched to a gene; V was cut back by 4 bases and J by 3 bases.

The J gene is TRBJ2-5, the V gene TRBV5-1; 8 nucleotides align to TRBD2. Germline values: CDR1 SGHRS, CDR2 YFSETQ. Trimming removed 4 bases from V and 3 bases from J; junction bases left unmatched: 5. This CDR3 spans 14 amino acids. This CDR3 is CASSPAGAEETQYF. In DNA, the CDR3 is TGCGCCAGCAGCCCAGCGGGAGCCGAAGAGACCCAGTACTTC. The complete variable domain, with remaining parts taken from reference TRBV5-1 and TRBJ2-5, reads KAGVTQTPRYLIKTRGQQVTLSCSPISGHRSVSWYQQTPGQGLQFLFEYFSETQRNKGNFPGRFSGRQFSNSRSEMNVSTLELGDSALYLCASSPAGAEETQYFGPGTRLLVL.

The chain employs TRBV9 and TRBJ2-2; 7 nucleotides line up with TRBD2. The V gene end was trimmed by 4 bases and the J gene end by 5 bases; junction bases not matched to a gene: 8. Per germline, CDR1 SGDLS and CDR2 YYNGEE. There are 15 residues in the CDR3. The DNA for the CDR3 is TGTGCCAGCAGCCCCCGTGCTAGCGGTACCGGGGAGCTGTTTTTT. Its translation: CASSPRASGTGELFF.

This clone has a handful of counts. This sequence joins TRBV18 and TRBJ2-7, with a weak D call TRBD1 (5 bases). Trimming cost V 0 bases and J 2 bases, with 14 bases left between them. Germline CDR1 KGHSH, CDR2 LQKENI. This CDR3 comprises 16 residues. The CDR3 DNA reads as TGTGCCAGCTCACCACCCCCGGTGCCAGGGACCTACGAGCAGTACTTC. Translation gives CASSPPPVPGTYEQYF.

For this clone: Given a far larger clone just one base away, this is likely a sequencing read error. J is TRBJ2-7 and V is TRBV6-5; D assignment may be TRBD1 or TRBD2 (6 bases each). V lost 6 bases and J 5 bases, leaving 14 bases between the germline ends. The CDR3 loop spans 13 amino acids. From germline, CDR1 is MNHEY and CDR2 SVGAGI. CDR3 bases: TGTGCCAGCAGCCTTGTGGGGGGCCACGAGCAGTACTTC. This encodes CASSLVGGHEQYF.

This clone has just one count. This chain joins TRBV7-3 and TRBJ1-6; TRBD1 matches at 9 bases. From germline, CDR1 is SGHTA and CDR2 FQGTGA. The CDR3 has 15 amino acids. Trimming removed 2 bases from V and 5 bases from J; junction bases left unmatched: 1. CDR3 sequence (DNA): TGTGCCAGCAGCTTAGGACAGGGGCATAATTCACCCCTCCACTTT. Translation gives CASSLGQGHNSPLHF.

The V and J genes are TRBV7-9 and TRBJ2-5; D possibly matches TRBD1 or TRBD2 (5 bases each). Germline lookup yields CDR1 SEHNR and CDR2 FQNEAQ (reference sequence). This CDR3 is 14 amino acids long. Trimming left V 5 bases short and J 5 bases short, with 15 bases between. CDR3 sequence (DNA): TGTGCCAGCAGCCCCGGGACGCCCGAGGAGACCCAGTACTTC. Amino acids: CASSPGTPEETQYF.

J is TRBJ1-1 and V is TRBV19, with D possibly matching TRBD1 (5 bases). The CDR3 is made up of 14 amino acids. CDR1 and CDR2 (germline): LNHDA, SQIVND (reference sequence). V dropped 6 bases and J dropped 1 base, with 12 bases sitting between them. CDR3 protein: CASRTRQPNTEAFF. Written as DNA, the CDR3 is TGTGCCAGTAGAACGAGACAGCCGAACACTGAAGCTTTCTTT.

This clone is a singleton in its sample. V and J are TRBV10-3 and TRBJ1-2; TRBD1 is a possible D gene (6 bases). Trimming pared 2 bases from V and 7 bases from J, leaving 14 bases between. The germline CDR1 and CDR2 sequences are ENHRY and SYGVKD. This CDR3 comprises 14 residues. The CDR3 nucleotides are TGTGCCATCAGTGAGGCTCCCACAGGGTCTGGCTACACCTTC. This gives the protein CAISEAPTGSGYTF.

This clone was observed a handful of times. The chain combines TRBV7-6 with TRBJ2-2; 8 positions agree with TRBD1. CDR3 length equals 16 residues. Germline V lookup: CDR1 SGHVS, CDR2 FNYEAQ. The trim removed 5 bases at V and 0 bases at J, leaving 5 bases unmatched. In DNA form, the CDR3 reads TGTGCCAGCAGCCCGCGACAGGGGCCGAACACCGGGGAGCTGTTTTTT. Translating it yields CASSPRQGPNTGELFF.

The table lists this clone with a count of one. The chain carries TRBV10-2 and TRBJ2-7, with 14 bases identical to TRBD2. Germline V gene sequence: CDR1 WSHSY, CDR2 SAAADI. This CDR3 has 15 amino acids. V dropped 6 bases and J dropped 6; count of bases not matched to a gene: 7. The CDR3 DNA reads TGCGCCAGCAGCTTGACTAGCGGGAGGGTGAGCGAGCAGTACTTC. Its protein product is CASSLTSGRVSEQYF.